The following is a TCR beta chain sequence with its context. These data are taken from a study of blood T cell repertoires in COVID-19. Study summary: The United States, Italy and Spain supplied acute and convalescent COVID-19 samples. T cells, B-cell-depleted T cells, or PBMCs provided the cDNA or gDNA that served as material.

The CDR3 loop spans 14 amino acids. CDR1 is GTSNPN, CDR2 SVGIG, per germline (reference sequence). Trimming took 1 base from V and 1 from J; bases not matched to a gene: 3. TCRdb keeps only in-frame clones here, not all; method: immunoSEQ multiplex PCR. The table has under 100,000 clones, 92% seen once. The TCR sequence derives from a woman aged 55-69 years with active COVID-19. The sample taken for sequencing was peripheral blood. The chain couples TRBV30 to TRBJ1-2, with 7 bases identical to TRBD1. The CDR3 protein is CAWSGQGGNYGYTF. As DNA, the CDR3 is TGTGCCTGGAGTGGACAGGGAGGTAACTATGGCTACACCTTC.